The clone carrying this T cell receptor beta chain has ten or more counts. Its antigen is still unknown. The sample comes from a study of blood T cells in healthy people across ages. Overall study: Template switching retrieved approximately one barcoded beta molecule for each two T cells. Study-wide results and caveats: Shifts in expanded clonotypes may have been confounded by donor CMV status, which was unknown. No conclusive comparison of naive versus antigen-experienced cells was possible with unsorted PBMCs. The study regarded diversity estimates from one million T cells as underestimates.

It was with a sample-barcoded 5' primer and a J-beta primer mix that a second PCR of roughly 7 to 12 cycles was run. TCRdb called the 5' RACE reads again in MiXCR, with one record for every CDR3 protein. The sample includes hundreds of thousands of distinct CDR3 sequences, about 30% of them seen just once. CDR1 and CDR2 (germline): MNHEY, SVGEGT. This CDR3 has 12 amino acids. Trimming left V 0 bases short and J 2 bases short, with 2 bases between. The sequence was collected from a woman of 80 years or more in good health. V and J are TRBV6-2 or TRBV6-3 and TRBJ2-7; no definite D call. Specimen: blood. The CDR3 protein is CASSYSAYEQYF. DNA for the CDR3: TGTGCCAGCAGTTACTCCGCCTACGAGCAGTACTTC.